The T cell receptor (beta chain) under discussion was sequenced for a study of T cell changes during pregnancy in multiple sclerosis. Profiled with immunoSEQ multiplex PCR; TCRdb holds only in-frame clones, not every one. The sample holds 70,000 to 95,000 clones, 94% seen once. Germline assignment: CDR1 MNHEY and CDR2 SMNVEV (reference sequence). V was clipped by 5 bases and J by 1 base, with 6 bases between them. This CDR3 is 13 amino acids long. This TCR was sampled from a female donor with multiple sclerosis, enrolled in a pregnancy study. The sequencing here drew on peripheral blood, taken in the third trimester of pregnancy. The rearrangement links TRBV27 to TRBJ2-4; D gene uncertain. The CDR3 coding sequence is TGTGCCAGCAGTACCGGGGCCAAAAACATTCAGTACTTC. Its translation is CASSTGAKNIQYF.